This is a list of T cell receptor beta chains from one sample in a study of T cells after yellow fever vaccination. TCRdb called the 5' RACE reads again in MiXCR, with one record for every CDR3 protein. Of about 340,000 distinct CDR3 sequences listed, around 13% are singletons. Sequenced here: CD4+ T cells sorted from PBMCs, sampled 15 days after the yellow fever booster vaccination. These receptors were taken from a man between 18 and 35 years old who received the YFV17D yellow fever vaccine. Each CDR3 is given with its conserved first and last residue. Fields, in order: V gene, J gene, clone size, D gene, CDR3 DNA, CDR3 protein. D genes are given only for firm matches. Size values are once, few and many counts, or a class for expanded clones, and some rows have none.

TRBV7-3	TRBJ2-1	.	TRBD2	TGTGCCAGCAACCAGACTAGCGGGGGGGCGTACAATGAGCAGTTCTTC	CASNQTSGGAYNEQFF
TRBV9	TRBJ1-1	few	.	TGTGCCAGCAGCGTTCAGGGCAGGGCTGAGACTGAAGCTTTCTTT	CASSVQGRAETEAFF
TRBV5-1	TRBJ2-1	few	.	TGCGCCAGCAGCTCGGGAAGAAACAATGAGCAGTTCTTC	CASSSGRNNEQFF
TRBV30	TRBJ2-1	.	TRBD2	TGTGCCTGGAGTGTACGGGGGACTAGCTACAATGAGCAGTTCTTC	CAWSVRGTSYNEQFF
TRBV6-2/TRBV6-3	TRBJ2-5	.	TRBD1	TGTGCCAGCAGTACCCGGGACAGGGGAGGCGAGACCCAGTACTTC	CASSTRDRGGETQYF
TRBV4-3	TRBJ2-3	.	TRBD1	TGCGCCAGCAGCCAAAACAGGGGTGCAGATACGCAGTATTTT	CASSQNRGADTQYF
TRBV21-1	TRBJ1-3	few	.	TGTGCCAGCAGCAAAGAGGCCCTCCCAGGCGCTTCCCGTAGAAACACCATATATTTT	CASSKEALPGASRRNTIYF
TRBV7-2	TRBJ2-3	.	TRBD2	TGTGCCAGCAGCGCCCCTAGCGGGGGGGCCACAGATACGCAGTATTTT	CASSAPSGGATDTQYF
TRBV5-6	TRBJ2-3	.	TRBD2	TGTGCCAGCAGCCCACGGGGCGCGGGGGTTAAAACAGATACGCAGTATTTT	CASSPRGAGVKTDTQYF
TRBV12-3/TRBV12-4	TRBJ2-5	many	.	TGTGCCAGCAGCCCCACTAGAAAAGAGACCCAGTACTTC	CASSPTRKETQYF
TRBV7-9	TRBJ1-5	few	.	TGTGCCAGCAGCTTAGAATCGGGTCAGCCCCAGCATTTT	CASSLESGQPQHF
TRBV5-4	TRBJ1-2	.	.	TGTGCCAGCAGCTTGGCCCCGAGCCACGTTTCCTATGGCTACACCTTC	CASSLAPSHVSYGYTF
TRBV18	TRBJ1-1	few	TRBD1	TGTGCCAGCTCACCAACCCCGACAGGGTCTGAAGCTTTCTTT	CASSPTPTGSEAFF
TRBV29-1	TRBJ2-7	.	.	TGCAGCGTGGAGACAGGGACTGGCCTCGAGCAGTACTTC	CSVETGTGLEQYF
TRBV6-2/TRBV6-3	TRBJ1-6	few	TRBD1	TGTGCCAGCAGTTACGGGTCGACAGGGGTATATACACCCCTCCACTTT	CASSYGSTGVYTPLHF
TRBV7-9	TRBJ2-5	many	.	TGTGCCAGCAGCTTTTCAGGGGGGAGAGAGACCCAGTACTTC	CASSFSGGRETQYF
TRBV7-9	TRBJ2-3	.	.	TGTGCCAGCAGCTCCCCGTACAGGGATCGTGGCACAGATACGCAGTATTTT	CASSSPYRDRGTDTQYF
TRBV20-1	TRBJ1-5	.	.	TGCAGTGCTAGAGTAGGGGACCGCAATCAGCCCCAGCATTTT	CSARVGDRNQPQHF
TRBV20-1	TRBJ2-5	few	TRBD2	TGCAGTGCTAGGGGGACTAGCGGGGGAGAGTTTGAGACCCAGTACTTC	CSARGTSGGEFETQYF
TRBV5-1	TRBJ2-7	.	.	TGCGCCAGCAGCGAGGCCTTTCGAGGGCCTAACGGTCGGCAGTACTTC	CASSEAFRGPNGRQYF
TRBV20-1	TRBJ2-1	.	TRBD2	TGCAGTGCTCCCTGGGTAGCGGGGGCTAATGAGCAGTTCTTC	CSAPWVAGANEQFF
TRBV18	TRBJ2-2	few	TRBD1	TGTGCCAGCTCACCCTCCGGGACAGGGGGCTCCGGGGAGCTGTTTTTT	CASSPSGTGGSGELFF
TRBV7-2	TRBJ1-2	.	.	TGTGCCAGCAGCCCCCAGACAGAGTATTCTGGCTACACCTTC	CASSPQTEYSGYTF
TRBV6-2/TRBV6-3	TRBJ1-1	.	.	TGTGCCAGCAGTTACAACGTCCACAGCTTGAACACTGAAGCTTTCTTT	CASSYNVHSLNTEAFF
TRBV15	TRBJ2-3	.	TRBD2	TGTGCCACCAGCAGAGCTGCCGGGGGGGTCACAGATACGCAGTATTTT	CATSRAAGGVTDTQYF
TRBV12-3/TRBV12-4	TRBJ2-4	.	TRBD1	TGTGCCAGCAGTGCGGACGACAGGGCAAGAAACATTCAGTACTTC	CASSADDRARNIQYF
TRBV7-2	TRBJ2-7	.	.	TGTGCCAGCACCCTGAAAACAGGGCCCTACGAGCAGTACTTC	CASTLKTGPYEQYF
TRBV29-1	TRBJ1-2	.	.	TGCAGCGCTCGCTTAGGGGGTCTCGGCTACACCTTC	CSARLGGLGYTF
TRBV7-2	TRBJ2-5	few	.	TGTGCCAGCAGCCGAAACCCTCGATGGGGAGGAGAGACCCAGTACTTC	CASSRNPRWGGETQYF
TRBV20-1	TRBJ2-7	.	TRBD2	TGCAGTGCTAGTCTCAGCGGGGGAAACTACTACGAGCAGTACTTC	CSASLSGGNYYEQYF
TRBV3-1	TRBJ2-4	few	.	TGTGCCAGCAGCCAAATGGGGAACAAAAACATTCAGTACTTC	CASSQMGNKNIQYF
TRBV7-6	TRBJ2-3	.	TRBD1	TGTGCCAGCAGCAAGACAGGGTTCACAGATACGCAGTATTTT	CASSKTGFTDTQYF
TRBV7-3	TRBJ2-3	.	.	TGTGCCAGCAGCTTAACGTTTACAGGGACAGATACGCAGTATTTT	CASSLTFTGTDTQYF
TRBV6-1	TRBJ1-4	few	.	TGTGCCAGCACCCTTCCCAGGGCGAGTAGCGAAAAACTGTTTTTT	CASTLPRASSEKLFF
TRBV2	TRBJ1-1	.	.	TGTGCCAGCAATAGGGAGCACACTGAAGCTTTCTTT	CASNREHTEAFF
TRBV7-2	TRBJ2-5	.	.	TGTGCCAGCAGCCAGCCGTCAGAGACCCAGTACTTC	CASSQPSETQYF
TRBV5-1	TRBJ2-3	few	TRBD1	TGCGCCAGCAGCTTTCGCTTACAGGGGACCGGCACAGATACGCAGTATTTT	CASSFRLQGTGTDTQYF